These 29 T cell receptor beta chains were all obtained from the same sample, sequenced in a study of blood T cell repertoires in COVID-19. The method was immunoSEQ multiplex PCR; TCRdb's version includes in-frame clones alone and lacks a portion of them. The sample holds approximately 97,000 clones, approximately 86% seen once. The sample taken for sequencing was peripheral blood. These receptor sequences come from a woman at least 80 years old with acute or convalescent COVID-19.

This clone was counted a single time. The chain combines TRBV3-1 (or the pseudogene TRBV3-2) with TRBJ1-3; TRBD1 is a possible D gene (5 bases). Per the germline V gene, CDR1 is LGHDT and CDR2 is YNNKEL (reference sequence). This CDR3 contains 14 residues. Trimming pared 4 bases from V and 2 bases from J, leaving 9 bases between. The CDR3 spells CASSPRGAGNTIYF. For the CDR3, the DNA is TGTGCCAGCAGCCCTCGGGGGGCTGGAAACACCATATATTTT.

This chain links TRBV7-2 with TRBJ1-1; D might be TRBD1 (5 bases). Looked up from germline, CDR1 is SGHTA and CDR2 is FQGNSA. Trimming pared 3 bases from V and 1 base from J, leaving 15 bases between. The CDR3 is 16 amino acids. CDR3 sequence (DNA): TGTGCCAGCAGCTTCCCCCAAGACAGCACGAACACTGAAGCTTTCTTT. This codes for CASSFPQDSTNTEAFF.

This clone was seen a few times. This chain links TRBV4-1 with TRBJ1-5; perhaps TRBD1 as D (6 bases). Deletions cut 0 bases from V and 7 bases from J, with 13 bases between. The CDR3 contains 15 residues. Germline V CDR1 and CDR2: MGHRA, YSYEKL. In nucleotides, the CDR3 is TGCGCCAGCAGCCAAGATCCAGGGGTTCGGCAGCCCCAGCATTTT. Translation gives CASSQDPGVRQPQHF.

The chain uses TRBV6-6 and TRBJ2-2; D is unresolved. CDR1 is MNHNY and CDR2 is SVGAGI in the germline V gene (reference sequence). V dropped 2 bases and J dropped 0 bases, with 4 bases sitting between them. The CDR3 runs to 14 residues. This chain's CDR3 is CASSYVTNTGELFF. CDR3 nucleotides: TGTGCCAGCAGTTACGTCACGAACACCGGGGAGCTGTTTTTT.

In nucleotides, the CDR3 is TGTGCCATCAGGCCCAGTATGGTCTCTGAAGCTTTCTTT. The encoded protein is CAIRPSMVSEAFF. This chain connects TRBV10-3 to TRBJ1-1; D gene unclear. The CDR3 consists of 13 residues. Trimming cost V 6 bases and J 6 bases, with 14 bases left between them. CDR1 and CDR2 from the germline V gene are ENHRY and SYGVKD.

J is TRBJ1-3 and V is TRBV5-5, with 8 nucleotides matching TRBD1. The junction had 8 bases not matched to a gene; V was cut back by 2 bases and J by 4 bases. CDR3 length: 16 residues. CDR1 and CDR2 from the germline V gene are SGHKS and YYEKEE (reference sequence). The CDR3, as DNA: TGTGCCAGCAGCTTTGTCGCGTCAGGGGGCGGAAACACCATATATTTT. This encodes CASSFVASGGGNTIYF.

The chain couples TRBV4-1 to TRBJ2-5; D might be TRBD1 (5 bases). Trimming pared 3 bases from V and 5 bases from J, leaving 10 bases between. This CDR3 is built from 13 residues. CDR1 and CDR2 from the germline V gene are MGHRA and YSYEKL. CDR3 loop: CASSQLPGETQYF. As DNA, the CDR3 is TGCGCCAGCAGCCAGCTACCAGGGGAGACCCAGTACTTC.

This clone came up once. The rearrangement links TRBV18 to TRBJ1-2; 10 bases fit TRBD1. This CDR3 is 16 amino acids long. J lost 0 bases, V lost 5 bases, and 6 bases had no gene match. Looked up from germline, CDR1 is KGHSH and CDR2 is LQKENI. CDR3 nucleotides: TGTGCCAGCTCAACCAGGGACAGGGGAACTAACTATGGCTACACCTTC. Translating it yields CASSTRDRGTNYGYTF.

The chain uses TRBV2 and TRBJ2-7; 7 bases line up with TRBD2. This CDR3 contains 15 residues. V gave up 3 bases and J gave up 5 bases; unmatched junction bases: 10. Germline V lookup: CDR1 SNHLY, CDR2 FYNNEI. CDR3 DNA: TGTGCCAGCAGTGATCAAGGGAGGGGTTGGAACGAGCAGTACTTC. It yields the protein CASSDQGRGWNEQYF.

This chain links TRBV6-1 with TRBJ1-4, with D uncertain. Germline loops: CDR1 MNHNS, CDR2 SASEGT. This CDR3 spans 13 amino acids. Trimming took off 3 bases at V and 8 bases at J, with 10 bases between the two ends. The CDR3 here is CASSDPPGEKLFF. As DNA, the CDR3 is TGTGCCAGCAGTGACCCCCCGGGGGAAAAACTGTTTTTT.

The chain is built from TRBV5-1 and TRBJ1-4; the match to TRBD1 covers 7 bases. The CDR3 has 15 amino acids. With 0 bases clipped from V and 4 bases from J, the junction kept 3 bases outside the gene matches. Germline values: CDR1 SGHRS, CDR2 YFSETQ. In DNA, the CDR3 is TGCGCCAGCAGCTTGGACAGGGGCCATAATGAAAAACTGTTTTTT. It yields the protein CASSLDRGHNEKLFF.

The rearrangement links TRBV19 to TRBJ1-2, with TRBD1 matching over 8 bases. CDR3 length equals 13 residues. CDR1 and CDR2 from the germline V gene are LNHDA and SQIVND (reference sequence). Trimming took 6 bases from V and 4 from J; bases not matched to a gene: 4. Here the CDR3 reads CASSQDRVYGYTF. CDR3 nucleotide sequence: TGTGCCAGTAGCCAGGACAGGGTCTATGGCTACACCTTC.

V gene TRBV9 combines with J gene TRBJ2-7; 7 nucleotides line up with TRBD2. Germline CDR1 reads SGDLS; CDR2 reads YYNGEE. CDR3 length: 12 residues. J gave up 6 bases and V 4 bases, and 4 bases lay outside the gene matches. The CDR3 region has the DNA TGTGCCAGCAGCTTCGGCGGGGGCGAGCAGTACTTC. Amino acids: CASSFGGGEQYF. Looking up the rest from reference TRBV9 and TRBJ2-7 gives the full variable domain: DSGVTQTPKHLITATGQRVTLRCSPRSGDLSVYWYQQSLDQGLQFLIQYYNGEERAKGNILERFSAQQFPDLHSELNLSSLELGDSALYFCASSFGGGEQYFGPGTRLTVT.

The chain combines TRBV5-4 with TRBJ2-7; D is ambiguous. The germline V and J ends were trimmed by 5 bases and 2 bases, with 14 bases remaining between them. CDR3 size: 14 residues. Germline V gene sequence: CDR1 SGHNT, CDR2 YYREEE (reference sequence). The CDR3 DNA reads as TGTGCCAGCAGTCAAGCCTCGAAGACCTACGAGCAGTACTTC. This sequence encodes CASSQASKTYEQYF.

The CDR3 loop reads CASSKGQNQPQHF. CDR3 sequence (DNA): TGTGCCAGTAGTAAGGGACAAAATCAGCCCCAGCATTTT. This chain uses TRBV19 with TRBJ1-5; a possible D gene is TRBD1 (6 bases). V was pared by 4 bases and J by 4 bases, with 8 bases between. CDR3 size: 13 residues. Germline V gene sequence: CDR1 LNHDA, CDR2 SQIVND (reference sequence). Combining the CDR3 with reference TRBV19 and TRBJ1-5 gives the whole variable domain DGGITQSPKYLFRKEGQNVTLSCEQNLNHDAMYWYRQDPGQGLRLIYYSQIVNDFQKGDIAEGYSVSREKKESFPLTVTSAQKNPTAFYLCASSKGQNQPQHFGDGTRLSIL.

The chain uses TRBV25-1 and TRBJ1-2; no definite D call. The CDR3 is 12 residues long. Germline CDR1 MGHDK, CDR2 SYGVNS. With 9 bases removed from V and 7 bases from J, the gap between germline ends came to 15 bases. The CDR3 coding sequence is TGTGCCAGTCAAGCGGGATTTCGTGGCTACACCTTC. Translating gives CASQAGFRGYTF.

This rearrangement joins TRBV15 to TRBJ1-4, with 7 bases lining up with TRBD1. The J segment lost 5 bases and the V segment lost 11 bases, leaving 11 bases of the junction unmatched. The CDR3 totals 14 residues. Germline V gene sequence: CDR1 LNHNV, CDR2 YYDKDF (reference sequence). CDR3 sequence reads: CASSSGTANEKLFF. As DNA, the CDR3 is TGTGCCTCTTCATCCGGGACAGCAAATGAAAAACTGTTTTTT.

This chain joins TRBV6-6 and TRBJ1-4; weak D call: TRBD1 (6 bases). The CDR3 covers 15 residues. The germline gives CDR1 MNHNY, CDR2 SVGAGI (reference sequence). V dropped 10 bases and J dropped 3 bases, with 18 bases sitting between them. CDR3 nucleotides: TGTGCCACCCTCCCCGGGAAGGGGGCTAATGAAAAACTGTTTTTT. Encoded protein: CATLPGKGANEKLFF.

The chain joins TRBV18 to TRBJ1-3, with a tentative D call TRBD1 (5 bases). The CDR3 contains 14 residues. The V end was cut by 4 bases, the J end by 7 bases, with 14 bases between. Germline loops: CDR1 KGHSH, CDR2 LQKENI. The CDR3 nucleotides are TGTGCCAGCTCACAAGGGGAGGCGAGGAACACCATATATTTT. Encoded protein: CASSQGEARNTIYF.

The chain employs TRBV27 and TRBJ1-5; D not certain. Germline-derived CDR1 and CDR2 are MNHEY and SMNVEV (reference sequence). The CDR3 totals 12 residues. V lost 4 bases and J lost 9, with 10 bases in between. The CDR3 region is CASSSTPGPQHF. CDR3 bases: TGTGCCAGCAGTTCCACCCCGGGGCCCCAGCATTTT.

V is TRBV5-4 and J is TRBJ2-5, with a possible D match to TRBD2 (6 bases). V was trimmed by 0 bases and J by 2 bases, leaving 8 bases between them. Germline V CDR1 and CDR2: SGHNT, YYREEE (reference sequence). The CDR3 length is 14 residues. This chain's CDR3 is CASSLVGSQETQYF. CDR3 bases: TGTGCCAGCAGCTTGGTCGGGAGTCAAGAGACCCAGTACTTC.

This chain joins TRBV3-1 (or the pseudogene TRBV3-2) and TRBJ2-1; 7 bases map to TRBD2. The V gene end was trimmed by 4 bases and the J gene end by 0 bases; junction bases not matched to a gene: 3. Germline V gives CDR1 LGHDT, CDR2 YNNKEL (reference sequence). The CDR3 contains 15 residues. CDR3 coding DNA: TGTGCCAGCAGCCCGGGGACTAACTCCTACAATGAGCAGTTCTTC. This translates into CASSPGTNSYNEQFF.

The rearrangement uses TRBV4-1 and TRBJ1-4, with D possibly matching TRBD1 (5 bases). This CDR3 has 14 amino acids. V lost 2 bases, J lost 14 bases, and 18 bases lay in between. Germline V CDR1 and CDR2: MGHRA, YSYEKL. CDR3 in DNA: TGCGCCAGCAGCCAAATCTCTAATGAAAAGGGGCTGTTTTTT. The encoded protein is CASSQISNEKGLFF.

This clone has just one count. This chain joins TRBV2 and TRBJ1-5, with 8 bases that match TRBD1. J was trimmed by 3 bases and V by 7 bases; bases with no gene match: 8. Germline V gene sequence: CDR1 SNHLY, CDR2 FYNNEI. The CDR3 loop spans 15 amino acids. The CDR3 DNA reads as TGTGCCAGCACCGGGGGACAGGCCCTCAATCAGCCCCAGCATTTT. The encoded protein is CASTGGQALNQPQHF.

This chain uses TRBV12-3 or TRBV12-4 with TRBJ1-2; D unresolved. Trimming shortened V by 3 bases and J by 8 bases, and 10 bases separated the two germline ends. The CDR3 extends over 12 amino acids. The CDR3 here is CASSFGVGGYTF. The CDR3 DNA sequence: TGTGCCAGCAGTTTCGGGGTAGGCGGCTACACCTTC.

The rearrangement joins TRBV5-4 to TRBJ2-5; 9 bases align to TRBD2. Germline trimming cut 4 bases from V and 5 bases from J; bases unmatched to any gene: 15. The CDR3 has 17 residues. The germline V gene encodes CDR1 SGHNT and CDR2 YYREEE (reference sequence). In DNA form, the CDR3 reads TGTGCCAGCAGCCCTCATGGGGCGGGGGGGAACCGGGAGACCCAGTACTTC. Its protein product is CASSPHGAGGNRETQYF.

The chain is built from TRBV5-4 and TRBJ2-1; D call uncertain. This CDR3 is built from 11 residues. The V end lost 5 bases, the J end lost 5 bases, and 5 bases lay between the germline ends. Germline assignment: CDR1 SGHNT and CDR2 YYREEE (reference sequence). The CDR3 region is CASSYNNEQFF. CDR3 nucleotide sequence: TGTGCCAGCAGTTACAACAATGAGCAGTTCTTC.

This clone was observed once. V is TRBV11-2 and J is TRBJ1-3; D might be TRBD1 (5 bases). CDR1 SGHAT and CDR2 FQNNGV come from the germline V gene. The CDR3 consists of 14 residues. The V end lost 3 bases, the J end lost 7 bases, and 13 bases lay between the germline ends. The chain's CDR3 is CASSFPGNGNTIYF. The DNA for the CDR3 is TGTGCCAGCAGCTTCCCAGGGAACGGGAACACCATATATTTT.

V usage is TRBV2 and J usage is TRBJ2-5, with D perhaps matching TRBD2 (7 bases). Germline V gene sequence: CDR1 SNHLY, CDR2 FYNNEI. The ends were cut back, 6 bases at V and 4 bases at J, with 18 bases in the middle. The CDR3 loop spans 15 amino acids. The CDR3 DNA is TGTGCCAGCAGGGGGGGGGCTCCTAGGACAGAGACCCAGTACTTC. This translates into CASRGGAPRTETQYF.